These T cell receptor beta chains were read from a single sample in a study of blood T cell repertoires in COVID-19. Method: immunoSEQ multiplex PCR; TCRdb's copy keeps in-frame clones and lacks some. The table has about 300,000 clones, approximately 88% seen once. Sequencing was carried out using peripheral blood. These receptors were taken from a woman aged 30 to 39 who had recovered from COVID-19. The CDR3 runs from the conserved cysteine through the conserved F or W. D genes are given only for firm matches. Only some rows state a clone size, as once, few, many or a class for expanded clones.

v_call: TRBV3-1/TRBV3-2
d_call: -
clone_size: -
j_call: TRBJ1-4
cdr3_nt: TGTGCCAGCAGCCGTCGGGGGACGAATGAAAAACTGTTTTTT
cdr3_aa: CASSRRGTNEKLFF

v_call: TRBV28
d_call: -
clone_size: -
j_call: TRBJ1-5
cdr3_nt: TGTGCCAGCACGTATGGGGCTCAGCCCCAGCATTTT
cdr3_aa: CASTYGAQPQHF

v_call: TRBV4-1
d_call: TRBD2
clone_size: -
j_call: TRBJ2-5
cdr3_nt: TGCGCCAGCAGCCTGACTAGCGGGGGGGCGGAGACCCAGTACTTC
cdr3_aa: CASSLTSGGAETQYF

v_call: TRBV27
d_call: TRBD1
clone_size: -
j_call: TRBJ1-5
cdr3_nt: TGTGCCAGCAGTGCCTCAGGGGGCTATCAGCCCCAGCATTTT
cdr3_aa: CASSASGGYQPQHF

v_call: TRBV28
d_call: -
clone_size: -
j_call: TRBJ2-7
cdr3_nt: TGTGCCAGCATGGGAGTTGGGTCAGGGGACGTCGAGCAGTACTTC
cdr3_aa: CASMGVGSGDVEQYF

v_call: TRBV4-3
d_call: -
clone_size: -
j_call: TRBJ2-5
cdr3_nt: TGCGCCAGCAGCCCTGGCGGGCGAGAGACCCAGTACTTC
cdr3_aa: CASSPGGRETQYF

v_call: TRBV2
d_call: TRBD1
clone_size: -
j_call: TRBJ1-5
cdr3_nt: TGTGCCAGCAGCGGACAGGGGGCATCTTGGCAGCCCCAGCATTTT
cdr3_aa: CASSGQGASWQPQHF

v_call: TRBV10-3
d_call: TRBD1
clone_size: -
j_call: TRBJ1-6
cdr3_nt: TGTGCCATCAGTGAGTCAGCAGGGGGCGAAGCACCCCTCCACTTT
cdr3_aa: CAISESAGGEAPLHF

v_call: TRBV12-3/TRBV12-4
d_call: TRBD1
clone_size: -
j_call: TRBJ1-1
cdr3_nt: TGTGCCAGCAGTCTTACAGGGGACACTGAAGCTTTCTTT
cdr3_aa: CASSLTGDTEAFF

v_call: TRBV28
d_call: -
clone_size: -
j_call: TRBJ1-3
cdr3_nt: TGTGCCAGCAGTCCTTTTCGCCGGGGGGTTCGAAACACCATATATTTT
cdr3_aa: CASSPFRRGVRNTIYF

v_call: TRBV14
d_call: -
clone_size: -
j_call: TRBJ2-3
cdr3_nt: TGTGCCAGCAGCCACGGGGGGCGCGGGCCCGCAGATACGCAGTATTTT
cdr3_aa: CASSHGGRGPADTQYF

v_call: TRBV4-1
d_call: TRBD1
clone_size: -
j_call: TRBJ1-5
cdr3_nt: TGCGCCAGCAGCCTAAGGGACAGCCGTGGACAGCCCCAGCATTTT
cdr3_aa: CASSLRDSRGQPQHF

v_call: TRBV9
d_call: -
clone_size: -
j_call: TRBJ1-2
cdr3_nt: TGTGCCAGCAGCGTAGCTACGGGTTGGGGCTACACCTTC
cdr3_aa: CASSVATGWGYTF

v_call: TRBV30
d_call: -
clone_size: -
j_call: TRBJ1-5
cdr3_nt: TGTGCCTGGAGTGTACTAGGGATTCAGCCCCAGCATTTT
cdr3_aa: CAWSVLGIQPQHF

v_call: TRBV5-8
d_call: TRBD2
clone_size: -
j_call: TRBJ2-2
cdr3_nt: TGTGCCAGCAGCGATCCTATAGCGGGACAGAACACCGGGGAGCTGTTTTTT
cdr3_aa: CASSDPIAGQNTGELFF

v_call: TRBV6-5
d_call: TRBD2
clone_size: -
j_call: TRBJ2-5
cdr3_nt: TGTGCCAGCAGTCGAACTAGCGGGGCGGGGGGGACCCAGTACTTC
cdr3_aa: CASSRTSGAGGTQYF

v_call: TRBV28
d_call: TRBD2
clone_size: -
j_call: TRBJ2-3
cdr3_nt: TGTGCCAGCAGTCCCGGGACTAGCGGGGGTGATACGCAGTATTTT
cdr3_aa: CASSPGTSGGDTQYF

v_call: TRBV19
d_call: -
clone_size: -
j_call: TRBJ2-3
cdr3_nt: TGTGCCAGTAACGACGGAGGGGCTGAGACAGATACGCAGTATTTT
cdr3_aa: CASNDGGAETDTQYF

v_call: TRBV6-5
d_call: -
clone_size: once
j_call: TRBJ1-5
cdr3_nt: TGTGCCAGCAGTTCGGGGACAACAGGGAATCAGCCCCAGCATTTT
cdr3_aa: CASSSGTTGNQPQHF

v_call: TRBV11-2
d_call: TRBD2
clone_size: -
j_call: TRBJ2-4
cdr3_nt: TGTGCCAGCAGCACCTCGGGGAGCGGGGGGCTCATTCAGTACTTC
cdr3_aa: CASSTSGSGGLIQYF

v_call: TRBV25-1
d_call: -
clone_size: -
j_call: TRBJ1-4
cdr3_nt: TGTGCCAGCAGTGAATTGACAGACATTAATGAAAAACTGTTTTTT
cdr3_aa: CASSELTDINEKLFF

v_call: TRBV12-3/TRBV12-4
d_call: -
clone_size: -
j_call: TRBJ2-2
cdr3_nt: TGTGCCAGCAGTTTGACAGGACCCGGGGAGCTGTTTTTT
cdr3_aa: CASSLTGPGELFF

v_call: TRBV19
d_call: -
clone_size: -
j_call: TRBJ1-4
cdr3_nt: TGTGCCAGTAGTGCTCTCAAATGGACTGGACGGGAGCTGCTGCTCGGAAAACTGTTTTTT
cdr3_aa: CASSALKWTGRELLLGKLFF

v_call: TRBV6-2/TRBV6-3
d_call: -
clone_size: -
j_call: TRBJ2-1
cdr3_nt: TGTGCCAGCAGTTACTTGGAGAGGGGGACTGAGCAGTTCTTC
cdr3_aa: CASSYLERGTEQFF

v_call: TRBV5-1
d_call: -
clone_size: -
j_call: TRBJ1-6
cdr3_nt: TGCGCCAGCAGCTTGTCATCTGGACAGTCCAATTCACCCCTCCACTTT
cdr3_aa: CASSLSSGQSNSPLHF

v_call: TRBV14
d_call: TRBD1
clone_size: -
j_call: TRBJ2-7
cdr3_nt: TGTGCCAGCAGCCCCGGGACAGGGGTATACGAGCAGTACTTC
cdr3_aa: CASSPGTGVYEQYF

v_call: TRBV6-5
d_call: -
clone_size: -
j_call: TRBJ1-5
cdr3_nt: TGTGCCAGCAGTCTATTCGACAATCAGCCCCAGCATTTT
cdr3_aa: CASSLFDNQPQHF

v_call: TRBV14
d_call: -
clone_size: -
j_call: TRBJ2-7
cdr3_nt: TGTGCCAGCAGCCAGTACATCTCCTACGAGCAGTACTTC
cdr3_aa: CASSQYISYEQYF

v_call: TRBV27
d_call: -
clone_size: -
j_call: TRBJ1-6
cdr3_nt: TGTGCCAGCAGTCCGTATAATTCACCCCTCCACTTT
cdr3_aa: CASSPYNSPLHF

v_call: TRBV3-1/TRBV3-2
d_call: -
clone_size: -
j_call: TRBJ1-6
cdr3_nt: TGTGCCAGCAGCCCACGACAGGCCCATAATTCACCCCTCCACTTT
cdr3_aa: CASSPRQAHNSPLHF

v_call: TRBV2
d_call: -
clone_size: once
j_call: TRBJ2-7
cdr3_nt: TGTGCCAGCAGCCCGACAGTGGGCTTCTACGAGCAGTACTTC
cdr3_aa: CASSPTVGFYEQYF

v_call: TRBV18
d_call: -
clone_size: once
j_call: TRBJ1-2
cdr3_nt: TGTGCCAGCTCACCACGGAATCTCCAGGGGATCTATGGCTACACCTTC
cdr3_aa: CASSPRNLQGIYGYTF

v_call: TRBV14
d_call: TRBD1
clone_size: -
j_call: TRBJ2-7
cdr3_nt: TGTGCCAGCAGCCGCAACAGGGGGTACGCAGACGAGCAGTACTTC
cdr3_aa: CASSRNRGYADEQYF

v_call: TRBV7-2
d_call: -
clone_size: -
j_call: TRBJ1-4
cdr3_nt: TGTGCCAGCAGCCCATCCTTCGACAGCGCTCGGGAAAAACTGTTTTTT
cdr3_aa: CASSPSFDSAREKLFF

v_call: TRBV7-8
d_call: TRBD1
clone_size: few
j_call: TRBJ1-1
cdr3_nt: TGTGCCAGCAGCGAGAGGGACAGGGACACTGAAGCTTTCTTT
cdr3_aa: CASSERDRDTEAFF

v_call: TRBV6-5
d_call: -
clone_size: -
j_call: TRBJ1-4
cdr3_nt: TGTGCCAGCAGTTTTTCAGGGAGGCGTGATGAAAAACTGTTTTTT
cdr3_aa: CASSFSGRRDEKLFF

v_call: TRBV3-1/TRBV3-2
d_call: -
clone_size: -
j_call: TRBJ1-4
cdr3_nt: TGTGCCAGCAGCCAAGTGGTCAGGGGTGAAAAACTGTTTTTT
cdr3_aa: CASSQVVRGEKLFF

v_call: TRBV4-1
d_call: -
clone_size: -
j_call: TRBJ2-1
cdr3_nt: TGCGCCAGCAGCCAAGTTGATTTAGGGTTTTTCGGGGGTGAGCAGTTCTTC
cdr3_aa: CASSQVDLGFFGGEQFF

v_call: TRBV7-2
d_call: -
clone_size: -
j_call: TRBJ2-6
cdr3_nt: TGTGCCAGCAGCTCCCACAATGCGAGGTCTGGGGCCAACGTCCTGACTTTC
cdr3_aa: CASSSHNARSGANVLTF

v_call: TRBV29-1
d_call: -
clone_size: -
j_call: TRBJ2-5
cdr3_nt: TGCAGCGTTGGGCCCCAAAACAGGGACCAAGAGACCCAGTACTTC
cdr3_aa: CSVGPQNRDQETQYF

v_call: TRBV3-1/TRBV3-2
d_call: TRBD2
clone_size: -
j_call: TRBJ2-7
cdr3_nt: TGTGCCAGCAGCCAACCGCGACTAGCGACCTACGAGCAGTACTTC
cdr3_aa: CASSQPRLATYEQYF

v_call: TRBV4-3
d_call: -
clone_size: many
j_call: TRBJ2-7
cdr3_nt: TGCGCCAGCAGCCAAGGATTCGGGGATTCCTACGAGCAGTACTTC
cdr3_aa: CASSQGFGDSYEQYF

v_call: TRBV6-6
d_call: -
clone_size: -
j_call: TRBJ1-2
cdr3_nt: TGTGCCAGCAGTCGAAGGGGGGGGGCACAGGACTATGGCTACACCTTC
cdr3_aa: CASSRRGGAQDYGYTF

v_call: TRBV6-5
d_call: -
clone_size: once
j_call: TRBJ1-2
cdr3_nt: TGTGCCAGCAGACAGAACTATGGCTACACCTTC
cdr3_aa: CASRQNYGYTF

v_call: TRBV5-1
d_call: TRBD2
clone_size: -
j_call: TRBJ2-2
cdr3_nt: TGCGCCAGCAGCTTGACAAGCGGGGGGCGGGACACCGGGGAGCTGTTTTTT
cdr3_aa: CASSLTSGGRDTGELFF

v_call: TRBV11-2
d_call: TRBD1
clone_size: few
j_call: TRBJ1-4
cdr3_nt: TGTGCCAGCAGCTTAGGACAGGGCAATGAAAAACTGTTTTTT
cdr3_aa: CASSLGQGNEKLFF

v_call: TRBV5-1
d_call: -
clone_size: -
j_call: TRBJ2-5
cdr3_nt: TGCGCCAGCAGCTTGGCCCAACGGGAAGAGACCCAGTACTTC
cdr3_aa: CASSLAQREETQYF

v_call: TRBV6-1
d_call: TRBD1
clone_size: -
j_call: TRBJ1-6
cdr3_nt: TGTGCCAGCAGTGAAGGGACAGGAGCTAACTATAATTCACCCCTCCACTTT
cdr3_aa: CASSEGTGANYNSPLHF

v_call: TRBV6-5
d_call: -
clone_size: -
j_call: TRBJ2-1
cdr3_nt: TGTGCCAGCTTACAGGTCCTTAACAATGAGCAGTTCTTC
cdr3_aa: CASLQVLNNEQFF

v_call: TRBV29-1
d_call: -
clone_size: -
j_call: TRBJ1-5
cdr3_nt: TGCAGCGTTGCAGGGGTAAGCAATCAGCCCCAGCATTTT
cdr3_aa: CSVAGVSNQPQHF

v_call: TRBV7-9
d_call: TRBD1
clone_size: -
j_call: TRBJ1-1
cdr3_nt: TGTGCCAGCAGCTTAGGGGGGACAGGCGCGGCTGAAGCTTTCTTT
cdr3_aa: CASSLGGTGAAEAFF

v_call: TRBV4-1
d_call: TRBD1
clone_size: -
j_call: TRBJ2-7
cdr3_nt: TGCGCCAGCAGCCCGGGACAGGGGATCGACGAGCAGTACTTC
cdr3_aa: CASSPGQGIDEQYF

v_call: TRBV7-2
d_call: -
clone_size: -
j_call: TRBJ1-2
cdr3_nt: TGTGCCAGCAGCTTAGGGCAGGGTAGTAGGCGCTACACCTTC
cdr3_aa: CASSLGQGSRRYTF

v_call: TRBV30
d_call: -
clone_size: -
j_call: TRBJ2-7
cdr3_nt: TGTGCCTGGGAGGACTTGGGCGAGCAGTACTTC
cdr3_aa: CAWEDLGEQYF

v_call: TRBV6-4
d_call: TRBD2
clone_size: -
j_call: TRBJ2-3
cdr3_nt: TGTGCCAGCAGTATGGAAGCGGGGGGCACAGATACGCAGTATTTT
cdr3_aa: CASSMEAGGTDTQYF

v_call: TRBV6-5
d_call: TRBD2
clone_size: -
j_call: TRBJ2-7
cdr3_nt: TGTGCCAGCCCCCGGGGGACTAGCGCTGTCTACGAGCAGTACTTC
cdr3_aa: CASPRGTSAVYEQYF

v_call: TRBV5-4
d_call: -
clone_size: -
j_call: TRBJ1-2
cdr3_nt: TGTGCCAGCAGCCCCCAGGGCGCTAACTATGGCTACACCTTC
cdr3_aa: CASSPQGANYGYTF

v_call: TRBV5-1
d_call: -
clone_size: -
j_call: TRBJ1-1
cdr3_nt: TGCGCCAGCAGCTACTCACAGGGCAATGAAGCTTTCTTT
cdr3_aa: CASSYSQGNEAFF

v_call: TRBV18
d_call: TRBD1
clone_size: -
j_call: TRBJ2-5
cdr3_nt: TGTGCCAGCTCACCGGGACAGTACCAAGAGACCCAGTACTTC
cdr3_aa: CASSPGQYQETQYF

v_call: TRBV27
d_call: TRBD1
clone_size: -
j_call: TRBJ2-7
cdr3_nt: TGTGCCAGCAGTTACATCGGGACAGCCCCCTACGAGCAGTACTTC
cdr3_aa: CASSYIGTAPYEQYF